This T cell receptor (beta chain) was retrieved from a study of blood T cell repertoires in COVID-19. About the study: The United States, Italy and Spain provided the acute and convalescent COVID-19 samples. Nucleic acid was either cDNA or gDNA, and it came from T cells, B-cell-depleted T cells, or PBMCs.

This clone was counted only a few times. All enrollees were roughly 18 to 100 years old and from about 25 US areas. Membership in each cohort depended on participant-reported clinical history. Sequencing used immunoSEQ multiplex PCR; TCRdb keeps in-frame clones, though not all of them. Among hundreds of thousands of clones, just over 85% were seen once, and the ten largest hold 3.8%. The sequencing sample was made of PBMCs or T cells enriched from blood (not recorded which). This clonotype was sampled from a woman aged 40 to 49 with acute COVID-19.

CDR3 nucleotide sequence: TGTGCCAGCTACAAGGGGTTCACTGAAGCTTTCTTT. This translates into CASYKGFTEAFF. The rearrangement joins TRBV6-5 to TRBJ1-1; TRBD1 is a possible D gene (5 bases). V lost 8 bases and J lost 4, with 11 bases in between. Germline-derived CDR1 and CDR2 are MNHEY and SVGAGI. CDR3 length: 12 residues.